Listed below are T cell receptor beta chains from one sample, sequenced in a study of a mutant IDH1 vaccine in newly diagnosed glioma. The protocol was immunoSEQ multiplex PCR, while the TCRdb copy is restricted to in-frame clones and leaves out a portion. The table includes around 40,000 clones, around 74% detected once. These receptors are not linked to any known antigen. The starting material was PBMCs, obtained from a glioma patient whose treatment included an IDH1 peptide vaccine. All receptors come from a man between 50 and 59 years old with glioma. Both conserved end residues are part of each CDR3. D genes are given only for firm matches. Clone size, where shown, is once, few, many, or a class for clones that have expanded.

v_gene: TRBV6-1
j_gene: TRBJ1-5
abundance: few
d_gene: -
CDR3aa: CASSKVGDNQPQHF
CDR3nt: TGTGCCAGCAGTAAGGTGGGGGACAATCAGCCCCAGCATTTT

v_gene: TRBV7-2
j_gene: TRBJ1-1
abundance: -
d_gene: -
CDR3aa: CASSLVGGDVTEAFF
CDR3nt: TGTGCCAGCAGCTTAGTGGGGGGTGACGTCACTGAAGCTTTCTTT

v_gene: TRBV29-1
j_gene: TRBJ2-3
abundance: -
d_gene: TRBD2
CDR3aa: CSVEGRRGTSTDTQYF
CDR3nt: TGCAGCGTTGAAGGGAGGCGGGGGACTAGCACAGATACGCAGTATTTT

v_gene: TRBV30
j_gene: TRBJ2-5
abundance: -
d_gene: TRBD2
CDR3aa: CAWCPGGTKTQYF
CDR3nt: TGTGCCTGGTGTCCGGGGGGTACTAAGACCCAGTACTTC

v_gene: TRBV29-1
j_gene: TRBJ2-2
abundance: -
d_gene: TRBD1
CDR3aa: CSVPDRVTGELFF
CDR3nt: TGCAGCGTTCCCGACAGGGTTACCGGGGAGCTGTTTTTT

v_gene: TRBV14
j_gene: TRBJ2-5
abundance: -
d_gene: -
CDR3aa: CASSQDVVATQYF
CDR3nt: TGTGCCAGCAGCCAAGATGTGGTGGCGACCCAGTACTTC

v_gene: TRBV2
j_gene: TRBJ2-7
abundance: -
d_gene: TRBD1
CDR3aa: CASRDRVAPEQYF
CDR3nt: TGTGCCAGCAGGGACAGGGTGGCCCCCGAGCAGTACTTC

v_gene: TRBV5-6
j_gene: TRBJ2-3
abundance: -
d_gene: -
CDR3aa: CASSPNWGATDTQYF
CDR3nt: TGTGCCAGCAGCCCAAACTGGGGGGCCACAGATACGCAGTATTTT

v_gene: TRBV15
j_gene: TRBJ1-2
abundance: -
d_gene: TRBD1
CDR3aa: CATSRGPADRGNYGYTF
CDR3nt: TGTGCCACCAGCAGAGGGCCGGCGGACAGGGGGAACTATGGCTACACCTTC

v_gene: TRBV6-5
j_gene: TRBJ1-1
abundance: -
d_gene: -
CDR3aa: CASSFRGEGAFF
CDR3nt: TGTGCCAGCAGTTTCAGGGGCGAGGGAGCTTTCTTT

v_gene: TRBV7-9
j_gene: TRBJ1-4
abundance: once
d_gene: TRBD1
CDR3aa: CASSLATGEEKLFF
CDR3nt: TGTGCCAGCAGCTTGGCGACAGGGGAGGAAAAACTGTTTTTT

v_gene: TRBV5-1
j_gene: TRBJ2-1
abundance: -
d_gene: TRBD1
CDR3aa: CASSSRTGGSYNEQFF
CDR3nt: TGCGCCAGCAGCTCGCGGACAGGGGGCTCCTACAATGAGCAGTTCTTC

v_gene: TRBV9
j_gene: TRBJ2-1
abundance: once
d_gene: -
CDR3aa: CASSGRGPYNEQFF
CDR3nt: TGTGCCAGCAGTGGGAGGGGGCCCTACAATGAGCAGTTCTTC

v_gene: TRBV6-5
j_gene: TRBJ2-5
abundance: -
d_gene: -
CDR3aa: CASSPRRRQETQYF
CDR3nt: TGTGCCAGCAGCCCTAGACGCCGCCAAGAGACCCAGTACTTC

v_gene: TRBV9
j_gene: TRBJ1-5
abundance: -
d_gene: -
CDR3aa: CASSPGWDQPQHF
CDR3nt: TGTGCCAGCAGCCCAGGGTGGGATCAGCCCCAGCATTTT

v_gene: TRBV2
j_gene: TRBJ1-5
abundance: -
d_gene: -
CDR3aa: CASGTVSNQPQHF
CDR3nt: TGTGCCAGCGGAACGGTTAGCAATCAGCCCCAGCATTTT

v_gene: TRBV7-9
j_gene: TRBJ2-1
abundance: -
d_gene: -
CDR3aa: CASSLGQGQFF
CDR3nt: TGTGCCAGCAGCTTAGGTCAGGGGCAGTTCTTC

v_gene: TRBV5-6
j_gene: TRBJ2-5
abundance: -
d_gene: -
CDR3aa: CASSRDSQETQYF
CDR3nt: TGTGCCAGCAGCCGGGACTCCCAAGAGACCCAGTACTTC

v_gene: TRBV6-5
j_gene: TRBJ1-2
abundance: -
d_gene: -
CDR3aa: CASSYEGGRGYTF
CDR3nt: TGTGCCAGCAGTTACGAAGGGGGGAGGGGCTACACCTTC

v_gene: TRBV28
j_gene: TRBJ2-7
abundance: -
d_gene: -
CDR3aa: CASSFAGQAYEQYF
CDR3nt: TGTGCCAGCAGTTTTGCAGGACAAGCTTACGAGCAGTACTTC

v_gene: TRBV9
j_gene: TRBJ2-2
abundance: -
d_gene: TRBD1
CDR3aa: CASSVEDRAIGELFF
CDR3nt: TGTGCCAGCAGCGTTGAGGACAGGGCTATCGGGGAGCTGTTTTTT

v_gene: TRBV27
j_gene: TRBJ1-2
abundance: -
d_gene: -
CDR3aa: CASSLGQGDGYTF
CDR3nt: TGTGCCAGCAGTTTAGGGCAGGGAGACGGCTACACCTTC

v_gene: TRBV7-9
j_gene: TRBJ2-5
abundance: -
d_gene: -
CDR3aa: CASSLETQYF
CDR3nt: TGTGCCAGCAGCTTAGAGACCCAGTACTTC

v_gene: TRBV5-8
j_gene: TRBJ1-6
abundance: -
d_gene: -
CDR3aa: CASREGGQSRSPLHF
CDR3nt: TGTGCCAGCCGGGAAGGGGGTCAGTCGAGGTCACCCCTCCACTTT

v_gene: TRBV27
j_gene: TRBJ2-7
abundance: few
d_gene: -
CDR3aa: CASSLTSSPSYEQYF
CDR3nt: TGTGCCAGCAGTTTAACGAGTAGCCCCTCCTACGAGCAGTACTTC

v_gene: TRBV5-6
j_gene: TRBJ1-4
abundance: few
d_gene: -
CDR3aa: CASSLWGPVTNEKLFF
CDR3nt: TGTGCCAGCAGCTTGTGGGGACCTGTTACTAATGAAAAACTGTTTTTT

v_gene: TRBV5-4
j_gene: TRBJ1-6
abundance: -
d_gene: TRBD1
CDR3aa: CASSPEGTGTSPLHF
CDR3nt: TGTGCCAGCAGCCCCGAGGGGACAGGGACTTCACCCCTCCACTTT

v_gene: TRBV30
j_gene: TRBJ1-2
abundance: medium-sized
d_gene: -
CDR3aa: CAWSVGPDGYTF
CDR3nt: TGTGCCTGGAGTGTGGGCCCGGACGGCTACACCTTC

v_gene: TRBV29-1
j_gene: TRBJ1-3
abundance: once
d_gene: -
CDR3aa: CSVGISGNTIYF
CDR3nt: TGCAGCGTTGGGATCTCTGGAAACACCATATATTTT

v_gene: TRBV30
j_gene: TRBJ1-4
abundance: -
d_gene: -
CDR3aa: CAWSVGVVKLFF
CDR3nt: TGTGCCTGGAGTGTTGGGGTCGTAAAACTGTTTTTT

v_gene: TRBV5-7
j_gene: TRBJ1-1
abundance: -
d_gene: -
CDR3aa: CASSPTANTEAFF
CDR3nt: TGTGCCAGCAGCCCGACAGCCAACACTGAAGCTTTCTTT

v_gene: TRBV29-1
j_gene: TRBJ1-2
abundance: -
d_gene: TRBD1
CDR3aa: CSVLGQVYGYTF
CDR3nt: TGCAGCGTTCTGGGACAGGTCTATGGCTACACCTTC

v_gene: TRBV5-1
j_gene: TRBJ2-7
abundance: once
d_gene: TRBD1
CDR3aa: CASSTGQGFNEQYF
CDR3nt: TGCGCCAGCAGCACGGGACAGGGCTTTAACGAGCAGTACTTC

v_gene: TRBV30
j_gene: TRBJ2-3
abundance: once
d_gene: TRBD2
CDR3aa: CAWTGGGDTQYF
CDR3nt: TGTGCCTGGACCGGGGGGGGAGATACGCAGTATTTT

v_gene: TRBV6-1
j_gene: TRBJ2-7
abundance: once
d_gene: -
CDR3aa: CASTSLGHGGGEQYF
CDR3nt: TGTGCCAGCACCTCGCTGGGACATGGCGGAGGCGAGCAGTACTTC

v_gene: TRBV19
j_gene: TRBJ1-2
abundance: -
d_gene: -
CDR3aa: CASSPQGPYGYTF
CDR3nt: TGTGCCAGTTCCCCACAGGGACCCTATGGCTACACCTTC

v_gene: TRBV20-1
j_gene: TRBJ1-2
abundance: -
d_gene: -
CDR3aa: CSATSGNGYTF
CDR3nt: TGCAGTGCCACCTCCGGAAACGGCTACACCTTC

v_gene: TRBV11-3
j_gene: TRBJ2-2
abundance: -
d_gene: TRBD2
CDR3aa: CASSPGLAGAANTGELFF
CDR3nt: TGTGCCAGCAGCCCGGGACTAGCGGGGGCGGCGAACACCGGGGAGCTGTTTTTT

v_gene: TRBV18
j_gene: TRBJ2-3
abundance: -
d_gene: -
CDR3aa: CASSPTNRATDTQYF
CDR3nt: TGTGCCAGCTCACCAACCAACAGGGCCACAGATACGCAGTATTTT

v_gene: TRBV14
j_gene: TRBJ1-1
abundance: -
d_gene: -
CDR3aa: CASSQETRGYTEAFF
CDR3nt: TGTGCCAGCAGCCAAGAAACCCGGGGTTACACTGAAGCTTTCTTT

v_gene: TRBV11-2
j_gene: TRBJ2-2
abundance: -
d_gene: -
CDR3aa: CASSLAVGELFF
CDR3nt: TGTGCCAGCAGCTTAGCTGTAGGGGAGCTGTTTTTT

v_gene: TRBV9
j_gene: TRBJ1-3
abundance: -
d_gene: -
CDR3aa: CASSSPEKVSGNTIYF
CDR3nt: TGTGCCAGCAGCTCACCCGAAAAAGTCTCTGGAAACACCATATATTTT

v_gene: TRBV2
j_gene: TRBJ1-5
abundance: -
d_gene: -
CDR3aa: CASGRGATSNQPQHF
CDR3nt: TGTGCCTCCGGCAGAGGGGCGACGAGCAATCAGCCCCAGCATTTT

v_gene: TRBV12-5
j_gene: TRBJ1-1
abundance: -
d_gene: -
CDR3aa: CASGLTGFAEAFF
CDR3nt: TGTGCTAGTGGTCTAACAGGGTTCGCTGAAGCTTTCTTT

v_gene: TRBV7-9
j_gene: TRBJ1-1
abundance: -
d_gene: -
CDR3aa: CASSTPINTEAFF
CDR3nt: TGTGCCAGCAGCACCCCCATAAACACTGAAGCTTTCTTT

v_gene: TRBV4-2
j_gene: TRBJ1-5
abundance: few
d_gene: -
CDR3aa: CASSQDWQNGQPQHF
CDR3nt: TGTGCCAGCAGCCAAGATTGGCAAAATGGTCAGCCCCAGCATTTT

v_gene: TRBV5-1
j_gene: TRBJ1-4
abundance: few
d_gene: -
CDR3aa: CASSSSDHEKLFF
CDR3nt: TGCGCCAGCAGCTCCAGTGATCATGAAAAACTGTTTTTT

v_gene: TRBV15
j_gene: TRBJ2-5
abundance: -
d_gene: -
CDR3aa: CATSRRDFPETQYF
CDR3nt: TGTGCCACCAGCAGACGGGACTTTCCTGAGACCCAGTACTTC

v_gene: TRBV19
j_gene: TRBJ1-2
abundance: -
d_gene: TRBD1
CDR3aa: CASSVLQGNYGYTF
CDR3nt: TGTGCCAGTAGTGTACTACAGGGGAACTATGGCTACACCTTC

v_gene: TRBV29-1
j_gene: TRBJ2-3
abundance: -
d_gene: -
CDR3aa: CSVEEGERDTQYF
CDR3nt: TGCAGCGTTGAAGAGGGTGAGCGGGATACGCAGTATTTT

v_gene: TRBV7-9
j_gene: TRBJ1-4
abundance: -
d_gene: -
CDR3aa: CASSFSLSNEKLFF
CDR3nt: TGTGCCAGCAGCTTTTCGCTGAGTAATGAAAAACTGTTTTTT

v_gene: TRBV18
j_gene: TRBJ1-3
abundance: -
d_gene: -
CDR3aa: CASSPGSGNTIYF
CDR3nt: TGTGCCAGCTCGCCAGGGTCTGGAAACACCATATATTTT

v_gene: TRBV19
j_gene: TRBJ1-4
abundance: few
d_gene: -
CDR3aa: CASSIAVLNEKLFF
CDR3nt: TGTGCCAGTAGTATCGCAGTACTTAATGAAAAACTGTTTTTT

v_gene: TRBV5-5
j_gene: TRBJ1-5
abundance: -
d_gene: TRBD1
CDR3aa: CASSFTGGGQPQHF
CDR3nt: TGTGCCAGCAGCTTTACAGGGGGCGGACAGCCCCAGCATTTT

v_gene: TRBV30
j_gene: TRBJ1-2
abundance: -
d_gene: TRBD1
CDR3aa: CAWSRGLYGYTF
CDR3nt: TGTGCCTGGAGTAGGGGGCTCTATGGCTACACCTTC

v_gene: TRBV9
j_gene: TRBJ2-7
abundance: -
d_gene: -
CDR3aa: CASSVGQELTYEQYF
CDR3nt: TGTGCCAGCAGCGTAGGACAGGAGCTTACCTACGAGCAGTACTTC

v_gene: TRBV6-1
j_gene: TRBJ2-1
abundance: -
d_gene: -
CDR3aa: CASSVHQTYNEQFF
CDR3nt: TGTGCCAGCAGTGTACACCAGACTTACAATGAGCAGTTCTTC